The present T cell receptor beta chain was sequenced within a study of T cell changes during pregnancy in multiple sclerosis. The germline V gene has CDR1 SQVTM and CDR2 ANQGSEA. Trimming pared 2 bases from V and 0 bases from J, leaving 16 bases between. The CDR3 has 16 residues. Some clones are missing from TCRdb's copy, which holds only in-frame ones; the method was immunoSEQ multiplex PCR. The sample includes tens of thousands of clones, about 90% of them seen just once. The receptor's source is a female donor with multiple sclerosis, enrolled in a pregnancy study. V is TRBV29-1 and J is TRBJ1-1; D perhaps matches TRBD1 (5 bases). Sequences were derived from CD4+ T cells from peripheral blood mononuclear cells, sampled in the third trimester of pregnancy. CDR3 in DNA: TGCAGCGTTGAATACAGGACAATGTTAATGAACACTGAAGCTTTCTTT. Its protein is CSVEYRTMLMNTEAFF.